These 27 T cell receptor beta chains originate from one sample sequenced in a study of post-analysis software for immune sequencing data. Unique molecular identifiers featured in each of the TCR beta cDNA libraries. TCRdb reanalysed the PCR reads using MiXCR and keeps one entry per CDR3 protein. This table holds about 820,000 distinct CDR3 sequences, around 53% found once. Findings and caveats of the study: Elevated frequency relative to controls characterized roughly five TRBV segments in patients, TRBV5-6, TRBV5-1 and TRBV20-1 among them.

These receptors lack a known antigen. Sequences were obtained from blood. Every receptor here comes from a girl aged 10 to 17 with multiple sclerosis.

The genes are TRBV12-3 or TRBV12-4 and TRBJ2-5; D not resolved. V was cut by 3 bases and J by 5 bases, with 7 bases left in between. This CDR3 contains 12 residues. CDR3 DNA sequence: TGTGCCAGCAGTTTGCTACGGGAGACCCAGTACTTC. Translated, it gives CASSLLRETQYF.

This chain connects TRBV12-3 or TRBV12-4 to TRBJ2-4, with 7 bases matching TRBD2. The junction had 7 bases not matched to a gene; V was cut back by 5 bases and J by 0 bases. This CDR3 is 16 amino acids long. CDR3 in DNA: TGTGCCAGCAGTATGCCGGGACTACTAGCCAAAAACATTCAGTACTTC. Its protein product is CASSMPGLLAKNIQYF.

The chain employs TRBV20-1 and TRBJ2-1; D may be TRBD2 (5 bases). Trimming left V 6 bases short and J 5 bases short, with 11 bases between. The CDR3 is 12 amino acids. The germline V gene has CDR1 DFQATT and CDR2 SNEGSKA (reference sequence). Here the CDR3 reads CSAVVGNNEQFF. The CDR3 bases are TGCAGTGCAGTGGTCGGGAACAATGAGCAGTTCTTC.

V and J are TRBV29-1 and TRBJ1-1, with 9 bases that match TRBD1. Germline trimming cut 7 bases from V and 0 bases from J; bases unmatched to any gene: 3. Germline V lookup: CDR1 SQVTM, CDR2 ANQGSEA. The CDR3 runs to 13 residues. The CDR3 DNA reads TGCAGCGCAGGGGACAGGGTGAACACTGAAGCTTTCTTT. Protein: CSAGDRVNTEAFF.

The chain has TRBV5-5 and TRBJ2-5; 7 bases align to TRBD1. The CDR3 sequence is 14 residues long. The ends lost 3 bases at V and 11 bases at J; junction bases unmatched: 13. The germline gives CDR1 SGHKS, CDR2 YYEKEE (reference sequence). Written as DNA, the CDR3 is TGTGCCAGCAGCTCAAGTATTGACAGGGATAAGCAGTACTTC. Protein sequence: CASSSSIDRDKQYF. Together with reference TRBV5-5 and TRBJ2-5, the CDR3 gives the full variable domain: DAGVTQSPTHLIKTRGQQVTLRCSPISGHKSVSWYQQVLGQGPQFIFQYYEKEERGRGNFPDRFSARQFPNYSSELNVNALLLGDSALYLCASSSSIDRDKQYFGPGTRLLVL.

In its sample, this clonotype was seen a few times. The DNA of the CDR3 is TGCAGTGCCGAGCGGCCAGCCCCGCGACAAGAGACCCAGTACTTC. This encodes CSAERPAPRQETQYF. This rearrangement joins TRBV20-1 to TRBJ2-5, with D maybe TRBD2 (5 bases). The V gene's germline CDR1 is DFQATT and CDR2 SNEGSKA (reference sequence). The CDR3 covers 15 residues. Trimming cost V 6 bases and J 2 bases, with 19 bases left between them.

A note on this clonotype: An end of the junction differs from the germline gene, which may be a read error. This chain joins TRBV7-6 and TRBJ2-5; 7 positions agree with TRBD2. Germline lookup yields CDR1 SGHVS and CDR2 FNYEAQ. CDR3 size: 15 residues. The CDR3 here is CASSLADLPPETQYF. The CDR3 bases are TGTGCCAGCAGCCTAGCGGATCTCCCTCCAGAGACCCAGTACTTC. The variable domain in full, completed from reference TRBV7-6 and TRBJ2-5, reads GAGVSQSPRYKVTKRGQDVALRCDPISGHVSLYWYRQALGQGPEFLTYFNYEAQQDKSGLPNDRFSAERPEGSISTLTIQRTEQRDSAMYRCASSLADLPPETQYFGPGTRLLVL.

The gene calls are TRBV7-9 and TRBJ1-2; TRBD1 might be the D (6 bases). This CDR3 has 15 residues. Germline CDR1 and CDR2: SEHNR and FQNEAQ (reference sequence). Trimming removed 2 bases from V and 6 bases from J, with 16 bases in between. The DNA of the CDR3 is TGTGCCAGCAGCTTACCACTTTCAGGGGAGGATGGCTACACCTTC. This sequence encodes CASSLPLSGEDGYTF.

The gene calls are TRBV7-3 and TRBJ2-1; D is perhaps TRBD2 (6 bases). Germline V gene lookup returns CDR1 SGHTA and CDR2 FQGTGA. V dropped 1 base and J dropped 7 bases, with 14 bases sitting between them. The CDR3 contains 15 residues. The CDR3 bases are TGTGCCAGCAGCTTAAGACTAGTCGAGATTAATGAGCAGTTCTTC. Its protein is CASSLRLVEINEQFF. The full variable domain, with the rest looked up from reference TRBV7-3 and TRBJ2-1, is GAGVSQTPSNKVTEKGKYVELRCDPISGHTALYWYRQSLGQGPEFLIYFQGTGAADDSGLPNDRFFAVRPEGSVSTLKIQRTERGDSAVYLCASSLRLVEINEQFFGPGTRLTVL.

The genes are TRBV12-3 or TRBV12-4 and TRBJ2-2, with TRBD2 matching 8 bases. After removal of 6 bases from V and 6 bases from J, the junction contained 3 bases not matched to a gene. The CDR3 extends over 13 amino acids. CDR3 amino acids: CASSSTSAGELFF. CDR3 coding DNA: TGTGCCAGCAGCTCGACTAGCGCCGGGGAGCTGTTTTTT.

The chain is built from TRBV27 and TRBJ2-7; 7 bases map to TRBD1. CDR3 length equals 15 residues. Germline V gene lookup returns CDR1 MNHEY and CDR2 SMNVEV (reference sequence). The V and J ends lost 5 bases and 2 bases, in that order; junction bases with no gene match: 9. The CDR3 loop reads CASSTGTEVPYEQYF. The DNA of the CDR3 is TGTGCCAGCAGTACCGGGACAGAGGTTCCCTACGAGCAGTACTTC.

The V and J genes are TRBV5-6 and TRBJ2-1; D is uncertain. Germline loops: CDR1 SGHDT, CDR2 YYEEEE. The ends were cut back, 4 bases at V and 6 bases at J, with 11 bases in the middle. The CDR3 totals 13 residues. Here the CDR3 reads CASSVDPPNEQFF. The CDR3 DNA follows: TGTGCCAGCAGCGTGGATCCCCCCAATGAGCAGTTCTTC.

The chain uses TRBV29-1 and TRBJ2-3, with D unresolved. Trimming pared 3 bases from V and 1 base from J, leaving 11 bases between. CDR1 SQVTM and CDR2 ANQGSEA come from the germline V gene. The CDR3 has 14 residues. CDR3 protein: CSVDKGIRTDTQYF. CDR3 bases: TGCAGCGTTGATAAAGGCATTCGCACAGATACGCAGTATTTT.

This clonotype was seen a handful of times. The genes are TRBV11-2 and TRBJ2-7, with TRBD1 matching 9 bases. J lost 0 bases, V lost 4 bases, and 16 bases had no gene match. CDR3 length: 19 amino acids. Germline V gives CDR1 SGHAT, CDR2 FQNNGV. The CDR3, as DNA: TGTGCCAGCAGCTACGGGACAGGGCCCGCGTCGCCCCGCTCCTACGAGCAGTACTTC. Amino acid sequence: CASSYGTGPASPRSYEQYF.

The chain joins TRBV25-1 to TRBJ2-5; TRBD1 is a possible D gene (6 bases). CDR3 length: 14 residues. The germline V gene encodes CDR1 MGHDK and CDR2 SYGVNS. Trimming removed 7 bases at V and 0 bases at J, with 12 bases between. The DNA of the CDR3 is TGTGCCAGCATCAAGAGGGGGAACCAAGAGACCCAGTACTTC. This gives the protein CASIKRGNQETQYF.

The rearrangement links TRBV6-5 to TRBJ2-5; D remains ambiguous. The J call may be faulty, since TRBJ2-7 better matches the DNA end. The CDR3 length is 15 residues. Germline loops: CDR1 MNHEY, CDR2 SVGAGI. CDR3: CASSSRGSEVYEQYF. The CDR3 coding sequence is TGTGCCAGCAGTTCTCGTGGTTCCGAGGTCTACGAGCAGTACTTC.

For the CDR3, the DNA is TGTGCCAGCAGAGCGGGGGGGCGCAATGAGCAGTTCTTC. This sequence encodes CASRAGGRNEQFF. The chain recombines TRBV6-2 or TRBV6-3 with TRBJ2-1; TRBD2 aligns across 10 bases. Per the germline V gene, CDR1 is MNHEY and CDR2 is SVGEGT. The CDR3 is 13 amino acids. Unmatched junction bases numbered 2, after V lost 6 bases and J lost 6 bases.

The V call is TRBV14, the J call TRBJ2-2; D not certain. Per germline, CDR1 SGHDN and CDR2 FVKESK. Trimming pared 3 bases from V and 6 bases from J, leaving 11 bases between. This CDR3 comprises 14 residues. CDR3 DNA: TGTGCCAGCAGCCATGACGGGTGGGCCGGGGAGCTGTTTTTT. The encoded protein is CASSHDGWAGELFF. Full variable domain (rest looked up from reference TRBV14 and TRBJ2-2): EAGVTQFPSHSVIEKGQTVTLRCDPISGHDNLYWYRRVMGKEIKFLLHFVKESKQDESGMPNNRFLAERTGGTYSTLKVQPAELEDSGVYFCASSHDGWAGELFFGEGSRLTVL.

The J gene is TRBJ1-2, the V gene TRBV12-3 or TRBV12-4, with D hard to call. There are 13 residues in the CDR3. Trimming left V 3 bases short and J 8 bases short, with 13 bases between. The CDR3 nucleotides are TGTGCCAGCAGTTTCGTTGAAGTTGGCGGCTACACCTTC. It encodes CASSFVEVGGYTF.

Here the CDR3 DNA reads TGCAGCCTCTGGGTCCGGGAACGCACAGATACGCAGTATTTT. It yields the protein CSLWVRERTDTQYF. The chain has TRBV29-1 and TRBJ2-3; a weak D match, TRBD2 (5 bases). The V and J ends lost 8 bases and 1 base respectively, with 16 bases between them. The CDR3 contains 14 residues. The germline V gene has CDR1 SQVTM and CDR2 ANQGSEA.

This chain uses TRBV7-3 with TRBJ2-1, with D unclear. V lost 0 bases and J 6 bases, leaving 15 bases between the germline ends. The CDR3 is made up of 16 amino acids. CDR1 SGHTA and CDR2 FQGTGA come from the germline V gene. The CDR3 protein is CASSLTIALTTNEQFF. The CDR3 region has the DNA TGTGCCAGCAGCTTAACTATAGCCCTTACTACCAATGAGCAGTTCTTC.

The CDR3 sequence: CSVRSPLRETQYF. CDR3 sequence (DNA): TGCAGCGTCAGGAGCCCCCTGCGAGAGACCCAGTACTTC. The chain joins TRBV29-1 to TRBJ2-5; D ambiguous. The V and J ends lost 6 bases and 4 bases respectively, with 15 bases between them. Germline V gene lookup returns CDR1 SQVTM and CDR2 ANQGSEA. This CDR3 has 13 residues.

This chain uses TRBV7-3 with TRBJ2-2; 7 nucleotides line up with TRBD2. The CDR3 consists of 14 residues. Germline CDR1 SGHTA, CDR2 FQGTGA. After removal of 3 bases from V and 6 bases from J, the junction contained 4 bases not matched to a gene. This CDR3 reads CASSLWEGPGELFF. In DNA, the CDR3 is TGTGCCAGCAGCTTGTGGGAGGGCCCCGGGGAGCTGTTTTTT.

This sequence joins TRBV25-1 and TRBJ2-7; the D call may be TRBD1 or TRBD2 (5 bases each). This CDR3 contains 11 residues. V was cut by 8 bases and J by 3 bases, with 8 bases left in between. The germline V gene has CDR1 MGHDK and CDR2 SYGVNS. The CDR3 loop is CASGTHYEQYF. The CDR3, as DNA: TGTGCCAGCGGGACCCACTACGAGCAGTACTTC.

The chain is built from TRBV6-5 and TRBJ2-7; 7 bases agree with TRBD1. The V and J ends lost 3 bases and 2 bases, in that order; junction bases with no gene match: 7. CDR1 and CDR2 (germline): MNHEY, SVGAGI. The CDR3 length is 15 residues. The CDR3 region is CASSYQSQGAYEQYF. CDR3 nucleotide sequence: TGTGCCAGCAGTTATCAATCCCAGGGGGCCTACGAGCAGTACTTC.

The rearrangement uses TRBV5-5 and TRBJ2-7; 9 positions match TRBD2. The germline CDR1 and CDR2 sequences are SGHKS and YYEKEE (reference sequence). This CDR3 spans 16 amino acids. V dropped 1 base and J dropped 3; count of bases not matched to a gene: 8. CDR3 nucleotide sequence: TGTGCCAGCAGCTTGTGGCTCCCAGCGGGGGGCTACGAGCAGTACTTC. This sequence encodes CASSLWLPAGGYEQYF.

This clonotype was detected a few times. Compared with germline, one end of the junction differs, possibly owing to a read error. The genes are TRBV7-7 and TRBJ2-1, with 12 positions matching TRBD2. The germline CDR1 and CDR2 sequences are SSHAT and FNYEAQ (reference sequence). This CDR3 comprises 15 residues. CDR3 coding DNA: TGTGCTAGCAGCCCGACTAGCGGGAGAAGTAATGAGCAGTTCTTC. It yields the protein CASSPTSGRSNEQFF.